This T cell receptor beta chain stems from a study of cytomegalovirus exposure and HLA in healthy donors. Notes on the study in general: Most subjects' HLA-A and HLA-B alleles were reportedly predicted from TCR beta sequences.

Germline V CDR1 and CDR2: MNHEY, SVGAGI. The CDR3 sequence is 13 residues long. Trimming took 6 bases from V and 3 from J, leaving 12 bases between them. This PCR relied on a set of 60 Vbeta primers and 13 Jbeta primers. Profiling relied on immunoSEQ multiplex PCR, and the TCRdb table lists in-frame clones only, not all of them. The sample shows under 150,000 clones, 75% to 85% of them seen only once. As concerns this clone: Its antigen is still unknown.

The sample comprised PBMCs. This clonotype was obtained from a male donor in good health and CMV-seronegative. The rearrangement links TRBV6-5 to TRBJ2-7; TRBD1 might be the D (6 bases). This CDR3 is CASRAPRGYEQYF. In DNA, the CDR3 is TGTGCCAGCAGAGCCCCCAGGGGCTACGAGCAGTACTTC.